This entry features one T cell receptor beta chain sequence. The sample comes from a study of blood T cell repertoires in COVID-19. Here immunoSEQ multiplex PCR was the method, and the copy in TCRdb shows in-frame clones only, minus some. The sample shows 35,000 to 45,000 clones, about 88% of them seen only once. Sequences were obtained from peripheral blood. The TCR sequence derives from a human donor in a cohort sampled during active COVID-19.

This CDR3 is CASSSGGQDSGNTIYF. CDR3 coding DNA: TGTGCCAGCAGTTCCGGAGGCCAGGACTCTGGAAACACCATATATTTT. V usage is TRBV28 and J usage is TRBJ1-3; D unclear. Germline lookup yields CDR1 MDHEN and CDR2 SYDVKM. The CDR3 sequence is 16 residues long. Trimming cost V 4 bases and J 0 bases, with 13 bases left between them.